This entry lists 5 T cell receptor beta chains sequenced from one sample in a study of blood T cell repertoires in COVID-19. Assay used: immunoSEQ multiplex PCR; TCRdb lists only in-frame clones, some missing. Of 220,000 or so clones listed, 88% are singletons. The sample was PBMCs or T cells enriched from blood (not recorded which). All receptors derive from a woman aged 50 to 60 with acute COVID-19.

The chain uses TRBV15 and TRBJ1-3; tentatively, D is TRBD1 (5 bases). The CDR3 has 15 residues. Germline CDR1 is LNHNV and CDR2 is YYDKDF (reference sequence). V dropped 0 bases and J dropped 4 bases, with 10 bases sitting between them. The CDR3 DNA follows: TGTGCCACCAGCAGAGACGGGGAGGGGGGAAACACCATATATTTT. Its protein is CATSRDGEGGNTIYF.

The chain combines TRBV28 with TRBJ1-4, with 7 nucleotides matching TRBD1. There are 15 residues in the CDR3. J lost 8 bases, V lost 5 bases, and 11 bases had no gene match. Germline V gene data show CDR1 as MDHEN and CDR2 as SYDVKM. Here the CDR3 DNA reads TGTGCCAGCAGTCCACCGACAGGGTTAAACGAAAAACTGTTTTTT. Its protein product is CASSPPTGLNEKLFF.

V and J are TRBV2 and TRBJ2-2, with no clear D. The ends were cut back, 4 bases at V and 4 bases at J, with 10 bases in the middle. The CDR3 runs 14 residues. Germline CDR1 and CDR2: SNHLY and FYNNEI. The CDR3 is CASSGGWSTGELFF. CDR3 bases: TGTGCCAGCAGTGGTGGGTGGAGCACCGGGGAGCTGTTTTTT.

This clone was detected many times. The genes are TRBV6-6 and TRBJ1-2; 11 bases line up with TRBD1. The V and J ends lost 8 bases and 1 base, in that order; junction bases with no gene match: 6. CDR1 and CDR2 from the germline V gene are MNHNY and SVGAGI (reference sequence). The CDR3 consists of 15 residues. The CDR3: CASWDRGSGNYGYTF. For the CDR3, the DNA is TGTGCCAGCTGGGACAGGGGGTCGGGTAACTATGGCTACACCTTC.

This chain uses TRBV6-5 with TRBJ2-3; D uncertain. The CDR3 covers 14 residues. Germline V gives CDR1 MNHEY, CDR2 SVGAGI. V lost 1 base and J lost 4, with 9 bases in between. CDR3 nucleotides: TGTGCCAGCAGTTACTTGGTAACGGCAGATACGCAGTATTTT. This encodes CASSYLVTADTQYF.